Shown below are 21 T cell receptor beta chains from a single sample sequenced in a study of OX40 agonist ivuxolimab in advanced cancers. Library construction relied on the immunoSEQ multiplex PCR assay. TCRdb obtained this table from immuneACCESS and retained in-frame rearrangements with V and J assigned. These tables miss some clones; where compared with another copy, unresolved V genes account for less than half of the shortfall, and the remainder is unexplained. Counted in this sample were 55,000 to 80,000 clones; approximately 89% of them appeared once. The top ten hold more than 10% of the sample. Sequenced material: CD4+ or CD8+ T cells sorted from blood, taken in a trial of the OX40 agonist ivuxolimab. The receptors stem from an adult with an advanced solid tumor such as melanoma, head and neck, liver or kidney cancer.

V and J are TRBV7-8 and TRBJ2-4, with a possible D match to TRBD2 (5 bases). The CDR3 has 20 amino acids. V lost 1 base, J lost 5 bases, and 27 bases lay in between. Germline V gene lookup returns CDR1 SGHVS and CDR2 FQNEAQ. In nucleotides, the CDR3 is TGTGCCAGCAGCTTAGTTGTCGGTTCGGGGTTGGGTGGCCCGGAAAACATTCAGTACTTC. It is translated as CASSLVVGSGLGGPENIQYF.

This sequence joins TRBV4-1 and TRBJ2-1; D ambiguous. The germline V gene has CDR1 MGHRA and CDR2 YSYEKL. The CDR3 sequence is 14 residues long. V was cut by 5 bases and J by 7 bases, with 15 bases left in between. In DNA form, the CDR3 reads TGCGCCAGCAGCGTAAGTCCCCTTGGGAATGAGCAGTTCTTC. It encodes CASSVSPLGNEQFF.

The J gene is TRBJ2-7, the V gene TRBV5-1; D is perhaps TRBD2 (5 bases). Germline CDR1 reads SGHRS; CDR2 reads YFSETQ. Trimming took 5 bases from V and 6 from J, leaving 12 bases between them. This CDR3 has 12 residues. This CDR3 reads CASRGDRAEQYF. The CDR3 nucleotides are TGCGCCAGCAGGGGAGATAGGGCCGAGCAGTACTTC.

The chain recombines TRBV7-3 with TRBJ2-1, with TRBD2 matching 13 bases. V was clipped by 8 bases and J by 6 bases; unmatched bases: 10. Looked up from germline, CDR1 is SGHTA and CDR2 is FQGTGA. The CDR3 runs to 16 residues. As DNA, the CDR3 is TGTGCCAGCCAAAGGGATGGGACTAGCGGGGTCAATGAGCAGTTCTTC. Translation: CASQRDGTSGVNEQFF.

The chain joins TRBV27 to TRBJ2-7; D could derive from TRBD1 or TRBD2 (6 bases each). There are 15 residues in the CDR3. Germline-derived CDR1 and CDR2 are MNHEY and SMNVEV (reference sequence). The ends were cut back, 2 bases at V and 2 bases at J, with 13 bases in the middle. The DNA for the CDR3 is TGTGCCAGCAGTTTAACAGGGAGGCTTACCTACGAGCAGTACTTC. It specifies CASSLTGRLTYEQYF.

The chain couples TRBV27 to TRBJ2-7; tentative D call: TRBD2 (6 bases). This CDR3 comprises 14 residues. Trimming took off 6 bases at V and 4 bases at J, with 16 bases between the two ends. Per the germline V gene, CDR1 is MNHEY and CDR2 is SMNVEV (reference sequence). CDR3 sequence: CASRNTGVSYEQYF. DNA for the CDR3: TGTGCCAGCAGAAACACGGGGGTTTCGTACGAGCAGTACTTC.

This chain joins TRBV5-4 and TRBJ2-1; TRBD2 might be the D (5 bases). The V end was cut by 4 bases, the J end by 4 bases, with 15 bases between. CDR3 length: 15 residues. CDR1 and CDR2 from the germline V gene are SGHNT and YYREEE (reference sequence). Written as DNA, the CDR3 is TGTGCCAGCAGCCGCCGTGGCGGGCCGTACAATGAGCAGTTCTTC. Protein product: CASSRRGGPYNEQFF.

The rearrangement links TRBV27 to TRBJ2-7, with D unresolved. Germline V gene data show CDR1 as MNHEY and CDR2 as SMNVEV (reference sequence). Trimming shortened V by 5 bases and J by 2 bases, and 7 bases separated the two germline ends. The CDR3 spans 12 residues. The CDR3 nucleotides read TGTGCCAGCAGTGCCGCCCCCTACGAGCAGTACTTC. Translating gives CASSAAPYEQYF.

The chain couples TRBV7-9 to TRBJ2-2; D uncertain. The germline V and J ends were trimmed by 5 bases and 4 bases, with 23 bases remaining between them. Germline V gene sequence: CDR1 SEHNR, CDR2 FQNEAQ (reference sequence). The CDR3 consists of 18 residues. The CDR3: CASSPQTSPHSLTGELFF. CDR3 DNA sequence: TGTGCCAGCAGCCCACAAACAAGTCCCCATTCACTCACCGGGGAGCTGTTTTTT.

The chain has TRBV9 and TRBJ2-7, with D perhaps given as TRBD1 or TRBD2 (5 bases each). Germline V gene sequence: CDR1 SGDLS, CDR2 YYNGEE. This CDR3 is built from 13 residues. The ends were cut back, 3 bases at V and 7 bases at J, with 14 bases in the middle. As DNA, the CDR3 is TGTGCCAGCAGCGAAGGGGACGGGTGGGAGCAGTACTTC. Protein sequence: CASSEGDGWEQYF.

The chain has TRBV15 and TRBJ2-3; D not certain. The length of the CDR3 is 13 residues. Trimming pared 1 base from V and 2 bases from J, leaving 4 bases between. Germline CDR1 reads LNHNV; CDR2 reads YYDKDF (reference sequence). The chain's CDR3 is CATSRGVTDTQYF. The CDR3 DNA is TGTGCCACCAGCAGAGGGGTCACAGATACGCAGTATTTT.

This clone is a singleton in its sample. The V call is TRBV10-3, the J call TRBJ2-7, with 7 bases matching TRBD1. CDR3 length equals 14 residues. V shed 3 bases, J shed 3 bases, and the junction held 5 bases outside the gene matches. Germline loops: CDR1 ENHRY, CDR2 SYGVKD. The chain's CDR3 is CAISEKGDSYEQYF. The CDR3 DNA follows: TGTGCCATCAGTGAAAAGGGGGACAGCTACGAGCAGTACTTC.

The chain couples TRBV7-2 to TRBJ1-3; D is uncertain. CDR1 and CDR2 (germline): SGHTA, FQGNSA. Trimming stripped 2 bases from V and 2 bases from J, with 22 bases between. The CDR3 has 19 amino acids. The CDR3 bases are TGTGCCAGCAGCTTAAATGGGCCCGGCTTCCTCGGGACTGGAAACACCATATATTTT. Translation gives CASSLNGPGFLGTGNTIYF.

The chain is built from TRBV18 and TRBJ2-7, with D possibly TRBD1 on 5 matching bases. The CDR3 is made up of 15 amino acids. The germline V gene has CDR1 KGHSH and CDR2 LQKENI. V was shortened by 2 bases and J by 1 base, with 12 bases between the two germline ends. Written as DNA, the CDR3 is TGTGCCAGCTCACCAATAAGACAGTCGTCCTACGAGCAGTACTTC. Its protein is CASSPIRQSSYEQYF.

The chain is built from TRBV25-1 and TRBJ2-3; a weak D match, TRBD1 (5 bases). Per germline, CDR1 MGHDK and CDR2 SYGVNS. The CDR3 has 13 amino acids. Trimming removed 6 bases at V and 6 bases at J, with 13 bases between. CDR3 sequence (DNA): TGTGCCAGCAGAGAGCAGGGATGGGATACGCAGTATTTT. This encodes CASREQGWDTQYF.

This chain uses TRBV4-1 with TRBJ1-6, with TRBD1 as a possible D gene (6 bases). The germline V gene encodes CDR1 MGHRA and CDR2 YSYEKL. This CDR3 is 14 amino acids long. V was trimmed by 5 bases and J by 7 bases, leaving 12 bases between them. CDR3 sequence (DNA): TGCGCCAGCAGCAAGGGGGTTTTCAATTCACCCCTCCACTTT. Its protein is CASSKGVFNSPLHF.

The gene calls are TRBV4-2 and TRBJ2-3; 10 bases agree with TRBD2. From germline, CDR1 is LGHNA and CDR2 YNFKEQ. This CDR3 has 15 residues. J gave up 4 bases and V 5 bases, and 6 bases lay outside the gene matches. CDR3 residues: CASSTLAGVADTQYF. DNA of the CDR3: TGTGCCAGCAGCACTCTAGCGGGAGTTGCAGATACGCAGTATTTT.

This rearrangement joins TRBV27 to TRBJ1-1; D gene ambiguous. CDR3 length equals 14 residues. Trimming removed 3 bases at V and 1 base at J, with 9 bases between. CDR1 is MNHEY, CDR2 SMNVEV, per germline (reference sequence). The CDR3 DNA follows: TGTGCCAGCAGTTTCTCCGGACCGAACACTGAAGCTTTCTTT. Protein product: CASSFSGPNTEAFF.

The rearrangement joins TRBV5-1 to TRBJ2-6; D gene ambiguous. Trimming shortened V by 0 bases and J by 0 bases, and 7 bases separated the two germline ends. From germline, CDR1 is SGHRS and CDR2 YFSETQ. CDR3 length: 16 amino acids. The chain's CDR3 is CASSLGVSSGANVLTF. The CDR3, as DNA: TGCGCCAGCAGCTTGGGGGTAAGCTCTGGGGCCAACGTCCTGACTTTC. Looking up the rest from reference TRBV5-1 and TRBJ2-6 gives the full variable domain: KAGVTQTPRYLIKTRGQQVTLSCSPISGHRSVSWYQQTPGQGLQFLFEYFSETQRNKGNFPGRFSGRQFSNSRSEMNVSTLELGDSALYLCASSLGVSSGANVLTFGAGSRLTVL.

The chain carries TRBV7-6 and TRBJ2-7; D call uncertain. The germline V gene has CDR1 SGHVS and CDR2 FNYEAQ. V gave up 3 bases and J gave up 4 bases, with 10 bases separating them. The CDR3 runs 13 residues. CDR3: CASSFGALYEQYF. The CDR3 DNA reads as TGTGCCAGCAGCTTTGGAGCCCTGTACGAGCAGTACTTC.

The rearrangement uses TRBV7-9 and TRBJ2-1; D uncertain. Germline lookup yields CDR1 SEHNR and CDR2 FQNEAQ (reference sequence). The CDR3 consists of 12 residues. Between the trimmed V and J ends, which lost 3 bases and 1 base, there was a span of 1 base. The CDR3 protein is CASSFSYNEQFF. The DNA for the CDR3 is TGTGCCAGCAGCTTTTCCTACAATGAGCAGTTCTTC.